A single sample is the source of the 16 T cell receptor beta chains below, sequenced in a study of blood T cell repertoires in COVID-19. Assay: immunoSEQ multiplex PCR; the TCRdb copy retains only in-frame clones and omits some. The sample gives around 250,000 clones, about 90% of which show up once; roughly 3% is in the top ten. The sample comprised PBMCs or T cells enriched from blood (not recorded which). The receptors shown here come from a woman in her thirties or forties who had been exposed to COVID-19.

The V gene is TRBV7-9, the J gene TRBJ1-3; the D is unclear. Trimming shortened V by 8 bases and J by 2 bases, and 10 bases separated the two germline ends. CDR3 length: 13 residues. In germline, CDR1 is SEHNR, CDR2 FQNEAQ (reference sequence). The CDR3 nucleotides read TGTGCCAGCGGCCTCCAGACTGGAAACACCATATATTTT. This encodes CASGLQTGNTIYF.

This chain links TRBV4-1 with TRBJ2-5; D might be TRBD2 (5 bases). Germline V gene data show CDR1 as MGHRA and CDR2 as YSYEKL. CDR3 size: 15 residues. V shed 1 base and J shed 5 bases, with 14 bases lying between them. CDR3 amino acids: CASSQVSSGWETQYF. CDR3 DNA sequence: TGCGCCAGCAGCCAAGTATCGTCGGGGTGGGAGACCCAGTACTTC.

The chain is built from TRBV28 and TRBJ1-5; D is undetermined. This CDR3 region has 18 residues. CDR1 and CDR2 (germline): MDHEN, SYDVKM. V was shortened by 5 bases and J by 0 bases, with 20 bases between the two germline ends. The CDR3 loop is CASSHRVRRRNSNQPQHF. The CDR3 DNA follows: TGTGCCAGCAGTCACCGCGTCAGACGGAGGAATAGCAATCAGCCCCAGCATTTT.

The V gene is TRBV3-1 (or the pseudogene TRBV3-2), the J gene TRBJ2-5; 8 positions match TRBD1. V dropped 8 bases and J dropped 4; count of bases not matched to a gene: 6. Germline CDR1 and CDR2: LGHDT and YNNKEL (reference sequence). This CDR3 contains 13 residues. CDR3 amino acids: CASQTGATETQYF. CDR3 in DNA: TGTGCCAGCCAGACAGGGGCGACAGAGACCCAGTACTTC.

V and J are TRBV18 and TRBJ1-6, with D perhaps matching TRBD1 (6 bases). This CDR3 is 16 amino acids long. Germline CDR1 is KGHSH and CDR2 is LQKENI. Trimming took 3 bases from V and 5 from J, leaving 14 bases between them. The CDR3 DNA follows: TGTGCCAGCTCACCGTCGATAGGGGGGGATAATTCACCCCTCCACTTT. As protein: CASSPSIGGDNSPLHF.

This clone has a handful of counts. V is TRBV28 and J is TRBJ2-4, with TRBD1 identical over 7 bases. The germline gives CDR1 MDHEN, CDR2 SYDVKM. There are 16 residues in the CDR3. V lost 5 bases to trimming and J lost 1 base; unmatched junction nucleotides: 8. This CDR3 reads CASSPTGDAAKNIQYF. CDR3 DNA: TGTGCCAGCAGTCCCACAGGGGATGCGGCCAAAAACATTCAGTACTTC.

CDR3 in amino acids: CASTPGADTQYF. The CDR3, as DNA: TGTGCCAGCACCCCCGGGGCAGATACGCAGTATTTT. The chain has TRBV12-3 or TRBV12-4 and TRBJ2-3, with D tentatively TRBD2 (5 bases). This CDR3 has 12 residues. The V gene lost 7 bases and the J gene lost 4 bases, with 9 bases spanning the gap.

The chain uses TRBV6-2 or TRBV6-3 and TRBJ1-2; weak D call: TRBD1 (5 bases). V lost 2 bases and J lost 4, with 11 bases in between. CDR3 length: 14 residues. Germline CDR1 is MNHEY and CDR2 is SVGEGT. Here the CDR3 reads CASSYVTEAYGYTF. For the CDR3, the DNA is TGTGCCAGCAGTTACGTGACAGAAGCCTATGGCTACACCTTC.

V gene TRBV6-2 or TRBV6-3 combines with J gene TRBJ2-2; TRBD1 aligns across 7 bases. The CDR3 covers 18 residues. CDR1 MNHEY and CDR2 SVGEGT come from the germline V gene. The J segment lost 3 bases and the V segment lost 2 bases, leaving 12 bases of the junction unmatched. DNA of the CDR3: TGTGCCAGCAGTTACGGACAGGTCCCTAACGCGGACACCGGGGAGCTGTTTTTT. It specifies CASSYGQVPNADTGELFF.

About this clone: The junction departs from the called germline gene at one end, perhaps through a read error. This chain joins TRBV5-1 and TRBJ2-2, with 12 bases lining up with TRBD2. The CDR3 contains 19 residues. Germline CDR1 is SGHRS and CDR2 is YFSETQ. CDR3 in amino acids: CASSPAPTSGSLYDGELFF. The DNA of the CDR3 is TGTGCCAGCAGCCCCGCACCGACTAGCGGGAGTCTGTATGACGGGGAGCTGTTTTTT.

The CDR3 coding sequence is TGTGCCAGCAGCTACACTCCGGAGGAGCAGTTCTTC. This encodes CASSYTPEEQFF. V is TRBV7-9 and J is TRBJ2-1, with D unresolved. The germline V gene encodes CDR1 SEHNR and CDR2 FQNEAQ (reference sequence). V lost 4 bases and J lost 10, with 11 bases in between. The CDR3 runs 12 residues.

This chain connects TRBV4-1 to TRBJ1-2; D unresolved. The CDR3 runs 15 residues. Looked up from germline, CDR1 is MGHRA and CDR2 is YSYEKL. Trimming cost V 3 bases and J 2 bases, with 13 bases left between them. CDR3 bases: TGCGCCAGCAGCCATGCCTCGGGTGAGAACTATGGCTACACCTTC. Residues: CASSHASGENYGYTF.

This clone appeared once. This chain uses TRBV6-6 with TRBJ1-3, with D hard to call. CDR1 is MNHNY and CDR2 is SVGAGI in the germline V gene (reference sequence). This CDR3 has 13 amino acids. V lost 8 bases and J lost 0, with 8 bases in between. The CDR3 region is CASGENSGNTIYF. CDR3 bases: TGTGCCAGCGGGGAGAACTCTGGAAACACCATATATTTT.

The chain is built from TRBV28 and TRBJ2-7; 7 bases are a match to TRBD1. Germline CDR1 and CDR2: MDHEN and SYDVKM. This CDR3 region has 16 residues. The J segment lost 3 bases and the V segment lost 4 bases, leaving 12 bases of the junction unmatched. CDR3 in DNA: TGTGCCAGCAGTTACGGAGGACAGGAGCTATACTACGAGCAGTACTTC. Residues: CASSYGGQELYYEQYF.

The chain uses TRBV5-8 and TRBJ1-5, with TRBD1 as a possible D gene (5 bases). CDR3 length: 12 amino acids. The ends were cut back, 6 bases at V and 6 bases at J, with 10 bases in the middle. Looked up from germline, CDR1 is SGHTS and CDR2 is YDEGEE. In DNA form, the CDR3 reads TGTGCCAGCACCGTGACAGTTCAGCCCCAGCATTTT. It yields the protein CASTVTVQPQHF.

The J gene is TRBJ1-6, the V gene TRBV5-8, with TRBD1 as a possible D gene (6 bases). This CDR3 comprises 15 residues. V lost 1 base to trimming and J lost 13 bases, with 18 bases between them. Germline V gene sequence: CDR1 SGHTS, CDR2 YDEGEE. The CDR3 region is CASSLQGLLVRPLHF. CDR3 DNA: TGTGCCAGCAGCTTGCAGGGGCTACTAGTTAGGCCCCTCCACTTT.